Below are 28 T cell receptor beta chains sequenced from a single sample in a study of STAT5B mutations in CD4+ large granular lymphocyte leukemia. Sequenced by immunoSEQ multiplex PCR; TCRdb stores in-frame clones only, minus some. The profile shows about 30,000 clones, 76% of them singletons. The material sequenced was CD4+ T cells from blood buffy coats. The receptor source for this set is a human donor in good health.

The genes are TRBV19 and TRBJ1-5; 9 positions agree with TRBD1. Germline V gene sequence: CDR1 LNHDA, CDR2 SQIVND (reference sequence). The CDR3 is 14 amino acids. With 6 bases clipped from V and 6 bases from J, the junction kept 6 bases outside the gene matches. The CDR3: CASSPTGGIQPQHF. The CDR3 region has the DNA TGTGCCAGTAGCCCCACAGGGGGCATTCAGCCCCAGCATTTT. Supplemented by reference TRBV19 and TRBJ1-5, the full variable domain reads DGGITQSPKYLFRKEGQNVTLSCEQNLNHDAMYWYRQDPGQGLRLIYYSQIVNDFQKGDIAEGYSVSREKKESFPLTVTSAQKNPTAFYLCASSPTGGIQPQHFGDGTRLSIL.

The gene calls are TRBV7-8 and TRBJ1-5; D call uncertain. Trimming shortened V by 2 bases and J by 0 bases, and 11 bases separated the two germline ends. Germline CDR1 SGHVS, CDR2 FQNEAQ. The CDR3 runs 16 residues. The CDR3 DNA reads TGTGCCAGCAGCTTAAGGGTGGGCTCTAGCAATCAGCCCCAGCATTTT. Protein sequence: CASSLRVGSSNQPQHF.

This CDR3 is CASSPAGQGLTQYF. CDR3 coding DNA: TGTGCCAGCTCACCAGCGGGACAGGGTCTAACCCAGTACTTC. The genes are TRBV18 and TRBJ2-5; 9 bases match TRBD1. Trimming cost V 2 bases and J 8 bases; bases outside gene matches: 6. The germline V gene encodes CDR1 KGHSH and CDR2 LQKENI. CDR3 size: 14 residues.

CDR3 in DNA: TGTGCCAGCAGCGCTTTACAGGGAAGAAACACTGAAGCTTTCTTT. Its translation: CASSALQGRNTEAFF. The rearrangement links TRBV9 to TRBJ1-1; D perhaps matches TRBD1 (6 bases). The CDR3 length is 15 residues. The V end was cut by 3 bases, the J end by 2 bases, with 14 bases between. The germline gives CDR1 SGDLS, CDR2 YYNGEE.

This chain uses TRBV5-1 with TRBJ1-4, with D unresolved. From germline, CDR1 is SGHRS and CDR2 YFSETQ. V was trimmed by 1 base and J by 1 base, leaving 5 bases between them. CDR3 length equals 14 residues. The CDR3 DNA reads TGCGCCAGCAGCTTGCCGGGAACTAATGAAAAACTGTTTTTT. Translated: CASSLPGTNEKLFF. Combining the CDR3 with reference TRBV5-1 and TRBJ1-4 gives the whole variable domain KAGVTQTPRYLIKTRGQQVTLSCSPISGHRSVSWYQQTPGQGLQFLFEYFSETQRNKGNFPGRFSGRQFSNSRSEMNVSTLELGDSALYLCASSLPGTNEKLFFGSGTQLSVL.

The rearrangement joins TRBV18 to TRBJ2-4; unclear D gene. The CDR3 sequence is 17 residues long. Germline CDR1 KGHSH, CDR2 LQKENI. V was shortened by 1 base and J by 8 bases, with 21 bases between the two germline ends. The CDR3 is CASSPLRVGSEMDIQYF. The CDR3, as DNA: TGTGCCAGCTCACCACTTCGAGTTGGCAGCGAGATGGACATTCAGTACTTC.

The chain couples TRBV6-1 to TRBJ1-1; D gene unclear. The CDR3 totals 13 residues. V was shortened by 7 bases and J by 0 bases, with 9 bases between the two germline ends. Looked up from germline, CDR1 is MNHNS and CDR2 is SASEGT. This CDR3 reads CASIWEMNTEAFF. In DNA form, the CDR3 reads TGTGCCAGCATATGGGAGATGAACACTGAAGCTTTCTTT.

CDR3 bases: TGTGCCAGCAGTTACGGTCGAAGGGAGTACGAAGCTTTCTTT. Residues: CASSYGRREYEAFF. This chain connects TRBV6-6 to TRBJ1-1; D unclear. The CDR3 consists of 14 residues. CDR1 and CDR2 from the germline V gene are MNHNY and SVGAGI (reference sequence). With 2 bases removed from V and 8 bases from J, the gap between germline ends came to 15 bases.

V usage is TRBV14 and J usage is TRBJ2-7; 7 positions match TRBD1. J was trimmed by 3 bases and V by 0 bases; bases with no gene match: 5. The germline V gene encodes CDR1 SGHDN and CDR2 FVKESK. This CDR3 is built from 15 residues. The CDR3 reads CASSQDRDRVYEQYF. The DNA for the CDR3 is TGTGCCAGCAGCCAAGACAGAGACAGGGTCTACGAGCAGTACTTC.

The rearrangement links TRBV29-1 to TRBJ1-2, with D possibly TRBD1 on 5 matching bases. The germline V gene has CDR1 SQVTM and CDR2 ANQGSEA. This CDR3 spans 13 amino acids. Trimming shortened V by 7 bases and J by 4 bases, and 16 bases separated the two germline ends. The CDR3 DNA reads TGCAGCGGAGGGGACGCCGCCGGCTATGGCTACACCTTC. Protein: CSGGDAAGYGYTF. Together with reference TRBV29-1 and TRBJ1-2, the CDR3 gives the full variable domain: SAVISQKPSRDICQRGTSLTIQCQVDSQVTMMFWYRQQPGQSLTLIATANQGSEATYESGFVIDKFPISRPNLTFSTLTVSNMSPEDSSIYLCSGGDAAGYGYTFGSGTRLTVV.

The J gene is TRBJ2-7, the V gene TRBV9; 9 positions agree with TRBD2. After removal of 5 bases from V and 4 bases from J, the junction contained 10 bases not matched to a gene. The CDR3 consists of 15 residues. Germline CDR1 is SGDLS and CDR2 is YYNGEE. The CDR3: CASSREGGGAYEQYF. CDR3 in DNA: TGTGCCAGCAGTCGTGAAGGCGGGGGGGCTTACGAGCAGTACTTC.

CDR3 coding DNA: TGTGCCAGCAGCTTAGCGGGCGGGGGCTTGAACACCGGGGAGCTGTTTTTT. Translation gives CASSLAGGGLNTGELFF. The gene calls are TRBV7-2 and TRBJ2-2; TRBD2 is a possible D gene (7 bases). Germline CDR1 is SGHTA and CDR2 is FQGNSA. The CDR3 is 17 residues long. V lost 0 bases to trimming and J lost 1 base, with 12 bases between them.

V usage is TRBV19 and J usage is TRBJ2-5, with D possibly being TRBD1 (6 bases). CDR1 and CDR2 from the germline V gene are LNHDA and SQIVND (reference sequence). Deletions cut 7 bases from V and 2 bases from J, with 17 bases between. The CDR3 covers 15 residues. The DNA of the CDR3 is TGTGCCAGTACAAATACCAGGGGCTATCAAGAGACCCAGTACTTC. It translates to CASTNTRGYQETQYF.

V usage is TRBV6-5 and J usage is TRBJ2-7, with D perhaps TRBD1 or TRBD2 (5 bases each). CDR3 size: 15 residues. From germline, CDR1 is MNHEY and CDR2 SVGAGI. With 0 bases removed from V and 4 bases from J, the gap between germline ends came to 13 bases. CDR3 protein: CASSYSVRDPYEQYF. The CDR3 coding sequence is TGTGCCAGCAGTTACTCTGTCAGGGACCCTTACGAGCAGTACTTC.

The chain links TRBV2 to TRBJ1-2, with D tentatively TRBD1 (5 bases). Germline loops: CDR1 SNHLY, CDR2 FYNNEI. Trimming cost V 3 bases and J 2 bases, with 7 bases left between them. This CDR3 region has 13 residues. The CDR3 here is CASSDAGNYGYTF. CDR3 sequence (DNA): TGTGCCAGCAGTGACGCAGGGAACTATGGCTACACCTTC.

This clone has more than one count but fewer than ten. This chain uses TRBV18 with TRBJ1-1; D is unclear. This CDR3 is built from 14 residues. Trimming cost V 6 bases and J 0 bases, with 11 bases left between them. Germline CDR1 reads KGHSH; CDR2 reads LQKENI. CDR3 DNA: TGTGCCAGCTCGCTCGGACCGGTGAACACTGAAGCTTTCTTT. Its protein product is CASSLGPVNTEAFF.

V is TRBV2 and J is TRBJ2-7; D not resolved. V lost 7 bases, J lost 4 bases, and 14 bases lay in between. CDR1 is SNHLY and CDR2 is FYNNEI in the germline V gene. The CDR3 has 13 amino acids. CDR3 sequence: CASKETSLYEQYF. DNA for the CDR3: TGTGCCAGCAAGGAGACCAGTCTTTACGAGCAGTACTTC.

The V gene is TRBV7-2, the J gene TRBJ2-3, with 8 bases lining up with TRBD1. There are 16 residues in the CDR3. Germline CDR1 reads SGHTA; CDR2 reads FQGNSA. Trimming removed 5 bases from V and 1 base from J; junction bases left unmatched: 8. CDR3 amino acids: CASSRQTGGGTDTQYF. In DNA, the CDR3 is TGTGCCAGCAGCCGCCAAACAGGGGGAGGCACAGATACGCAGTATTTT.

V gene TRBV19 combines with J gene TRBJ1-1; D might be TRBD1 (5 bases). This CDR3 has 12 amino acids. Per the germline V gene, CDR1 is LNHDA and CDR2 is SQIVND (reference sequence). The germline V and J ends were trimmed by 7 bases and 1 base, with 7 bases remaining between them. CDR3 nucleotides: TGTGCCAGTACTGGGACGAACACTGAAGCTTTCTTT. Amino acids: CASTGTNTEAFF.

This clone has more than one count but fewer than ten. This chain uses TRBV7-8 with TRBJ1-5; 10 nucleotides line up with TRBD1. CDR1 is SGHVS and CDR2 is FQNEAQ in the germline V gene. This CDR3 comprises 15 residues. V lost 3 bases to trimming and J lost 7 bases; unmatched junction nucleotides: 6. For the CDR3, the DNA is TGTGCCAGCAGCTTGTCCCGGGACAGGGGACAGCCCCAGCATTTT. Protein sequence: CASSLSRDRGQPQHF.

This chain connects TRBV2 to TRBJ1-5; D is unclear. There are 13 residues in the CDR3. Germline V gene data show CDR1 as SNHLY and CDR2 as FYNNEI. V dropped 4 bases and J dropped 8 bases, with 12 bases sitting between them. CDR3 in DNA: TGTGCCAGCAGTGTGGGTGGGTTAAAGCCCCAGCATTTT. It is translated as CASSVGGLKPQHF.

The rearrangement joins TRBV9 to TRBJ2-1; 7 bases align to TRBD1. The CDR3 spans 15 residues. Looked up from germline, CDR1 is SGDLS and CDR2 is YYNGEE. V dropped 3 bases and J dropped 6; count of bases not matched to a gene: 9. The CDR3 protein is CASSEGVGQTNEQFF. As DNA, the CDR3 is TGTGCCAGCAGCGAAGGGGTGGGACAGACCAATGAGCAGTTCTTC.

The chain combines TRBV5-5 with TRBJ1-1; tentative D call: TRBD1 (5 bases). CDR1 is SGHKS, CDR2 YYEKEE, per germline (reference sequence). This CDR3 is built from 15 residues. Trimming shortened V by 1 base and J by 1 base, and 11 bases separated the two germline ends. The CDR3 protein is CASSLNGARNTEAFF. The CDR3 region has the DNA TGTGCCAGCAGCTTGAACGGGGCTCGGAACACTGAAGCTTTCTTT.

The chain is built from TRBV9 and TRBJ2-3; 7 bases map to TRBD1. The germline CDR1 and CDR2 sequences are SGDLS and YYNGEE. The CDR3 length is 14 residues. The J segment lost 5 bases and the V segment lost 0 bases, leaving 3 bases of the junction unmatched. Written as DNA, the CDR3 is TGTGCCAGCAGCGTAGACAGGGGCAAAGATACGCAGTATTTT. Its translation: CASSVDRGKDTQYF.

The V and J genes are TRBV7-2 and TRBJ1-5; the match to TRBD1 covers 8 bases. Germline V gives CDR1 SGHTA, CDR2 FQGNSA. J was trimmed by 4 bases and V by 1 base; bases with no gene match: 9. There are 17 residues in the CDR3. The CDR3 here is CASSLVSQGAGNQPQHF. The CDR3 DNA is TGTGCCAGCAGCTTAGTGAGCCAGGGGGCAGGAAATCAGCCCCAGCATTTT.

The chain combines TRBV6-6 with TRBJ1-5, with a weak D call TRBD1 (6 bases). V gave up 8 bases and J gave up 6 bases, with 14 bases separating them. The CDR3 covers 13 residues. The germline gives CDR1 MNHNY, CDR2 SVGAGI (reference sequence). In DNA form, the CDR3 reads TGTGCCAGCGGGCAGGGGCAGGGTCAGCCCCAGCATTTT. This gives the protein CASGQGQGQPQHF.

This clone was observed a handful of times. This sequence joins TRBV7-2 and TRBJ2-5, with D possibly matching TRBD2 (6 bases). The CDR3 contains 15 residues. The ends were cut back, 0 bases at V and 7 bases at J, with 15 bases in the middle. Germline values: CDR1 SGHTA, CDR2 FQGNSA. CDR3 loop: CASSLAHNGRGTQYF. In DNA form, the CDR3 reads TGTGCCAGCAGCTTAGCCCATAATGGGCGGGGGACCCAGTACTTC.

The chain employs TRBV27 and TRBJ2-4; D is undetermined. Trimming removed 5 bases from V and 0 bases from J, with 14 bases in between. The CDR3 totals 16 residues. Germline V gene sequence: CDR1 MNHEY, CDR2 SMNVEV (reference sequence). The DNA of the CDR3 is TGTGCCAGCAGTCCCGCTACCCTAATAGCCAAAAACATTCAGTACTTC. It is translated as CASSPATLIAKNIQYF.